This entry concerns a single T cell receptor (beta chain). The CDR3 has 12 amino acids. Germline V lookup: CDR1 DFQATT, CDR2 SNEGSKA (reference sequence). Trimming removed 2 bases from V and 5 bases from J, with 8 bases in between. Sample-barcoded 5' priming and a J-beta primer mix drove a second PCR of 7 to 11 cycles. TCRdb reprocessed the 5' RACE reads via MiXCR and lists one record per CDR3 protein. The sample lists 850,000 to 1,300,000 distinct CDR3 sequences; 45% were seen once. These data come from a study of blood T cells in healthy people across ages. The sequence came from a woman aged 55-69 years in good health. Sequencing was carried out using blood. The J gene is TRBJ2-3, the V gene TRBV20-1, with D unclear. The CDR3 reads CSARIRGDTQYF. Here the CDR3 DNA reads TGCAGTGCTAGAATTCGCGGAGATACGCAGTATTTT.